These 21 T cell receptor beta chains originate from one sample sequenced in a study of shared clonotypes between healthy human individuals (dated by TCRdb to 2020 to 2022). The library was built by means of the immunoSEQ multiplex PCR assay. The table was pulled from immuneACCESS by TCRdb, which kept in-frame rearrangements only. Such tables lose some clones; where checked, under half of the loss comes from unresolved V genes, and the rest has no known cause. The sample table records just over 2,000,000 clones; 85% to 95% of these occur just once. The ten largest clones represent 0.1% to 0.15% of the sample. The sequenced material came from naive CD4+ T cells sorted from blood. What the cell subset or site label conveys for this sample: CD45RA+ positively selected. Every receptor here comes from a man between 18 and 29 years old in good health.

This chain uses TRBV6-8 with TRBJ2-7, with 9 bases fitting TRBD1. The germline V gene encodes CDR1 MNHGY and CDR2 SAAAGT. The V segment lost 5 bases and the J segment 5 bases; nucleotides outside the gene matches: 10. The CDR3 runs 15 residues. As DNA, the CDR3 is TGTGCCAGCAGTCTCCGGGACAGGGCGAGCCACGAGCAGTACTTC. As protein: CASSLRDRASHEQYF.

The V gene is TRBV6-1, the J gene TRBJ2-7, with a possible D match to TRBD2 (6 bases). Germline V gene lookup returns CDR1 MNHNS and CDR2 SASEGT. V was trimmed by 5 bases and J by 0 bases, leaving 14 bases between them. CDR3 length equals 15 residues. Here the CDR3 DNA reads TGTGCCAGCAGTCGGAATAGCGGAAGCTCCTACGAGCAGTACTTC. Protein product: CASSRNSGSSYEQYF.

The chain has TRBV5-4 and TRBJ1-6; 7 bases fit TRBD1. This CDR3 region has 15 residues. V gave up 4 bases and J gave up 8 bases; unmatched junction bases: 9. Germline V gene sequence: CDR1 SGHNT, CDR2 YYREEE (reference sequence). The CDR3 loop is CASSIGTVWDSPLHF. CDR3 bases: TGTGCCAGCAGCATCGGGACAGTCTGGGATTCACCCCTCCACTTT.

The genes are TRBV7-8 and TRBJ2-7; 7 bases fit TRBD2. The CDR3 covers 15 residues. CDR1 and CDR2 (germline): SGHVS, FQNEAQ. J was trimmed by 3 bases and V by 1 base; bases with no gene match: 6. CDR3 in amino acids: CASSLVAGEVYEQYF. CDR3 DNA sequence: TGTGCCAGCAGCTTAGTGGCGGGGGAGGTCTACGAGCAGTACTTC. Filled out from reference TRBV7-8 and TRBJ2-7, the complete variable domain reads GAGVSQSPRYKVAKRGQDVALRCDPISGHVSLFWYQQALGQGPEFLTYFQNEAQLDKSGLPSDRFFAERPEGSVSTLKIQRTQQEDSAVYLCASSLVAGEVYEQYFGPGTRLTVT.

The chain joins TRBV5-1 to TRBJ1-6, with a possible D match to TRBD1 (5 bases). The CDR3 is made up of 12 amino acids. The ends were cut back, 4 bases at V and 11 bases at J, with 10 bases in the middle. Germline V gene lookup returns CDR1 SGHRS and CDR2 YFSETQ. In DNA form, the CDR3 reads TGCGCCAGCAGCGCTGAAGGGGCACCCCTCCACTTT. Translating it yields CASSAEGAPLHF.

This chain links TRBV14 with TRBJ1-2; D is uncertain. Between the trimmed V and J ends, which lost 4 bases and 1 base, there was a span of 4 bases. Germline V gives CDR1 SGHDN, CDR2 FVKESK. This CDR3 comprises 12 residues. CDR3 sequence reads: CASSRVNYGYTF. CDR3 bases: TGTGCCAGCAGCCGGGTTAACTATGGCTACACCTTC.

V usage is TRBV27 and J usage is TRBJ2-5; D is unclear. V gave up 7 bases and J gave up 1 base, with 1 base separating them. This CDR3 is 10 amino acids long. Germline loops: CDR1 MNHEY, CDR2 SMNVEV (reference sequence). Written as DNA, the CDR3 is TGTGCCAGCACCCAAGAGACCCAGTACTTC. It encodes CASTQETQYF.

This clone was observed once. The chain recombines TRBV15 with TRBJ1-5; no firm D call. Germline-derived CDR1 and CDR2 are LNHNV and YYDKDF (reference sequence). This CDR3 contains 15 residues. V lost 0 bases and J 4 bases, leaving 10 bases between the germline ends. The CDR3 reads CATSRDLSVNQPQHF. As DNA, the CDR3 is TGTGCCACCAGCAGAGATTTGTCGGTGAATCAGCCCCAGCATTTT.

The CDR3 here is CASSEYGPYEQYF. The CDR3 DNA reads TGTGCCAGCAGTGAATACGGTCCCTACGAGCAGTACTTC. The chain joins TRBV25-1 to TRBJ2-7, with D unresolved. Per the germline V gene, CDR1 is MGHDK and CDR2 is SYGVNS. This CDR3 has 13 amino acids. Trimming cost V 0 bases and J 2 bases, with 5 bases left between them.

A word on this clone: Other DNA sequences in the same sample also yield this CDR3. This sequence joins TRBV9 and TRBJ1-2, with TRBD1 identical over 8 bases. The CDR3 sequence is 13 residues long. Per the germline V gene, CDR1 is SGDLS and CDR2 is YYNGEE. Unmatched junction bases numbered 1, after V lost 0 bases and J lost 6 bases. The CDR3 loop reads CASSVDRGNGYTF. The DNA of the CDR3 is TGTGCCAGCAGCGTAGACAGGGGGAATGGCTACACCTTC.

J is TRBJ1-3 and V is TRBV10-3, with D possibly TRBD1 on 5 matching bases. Germline-derived CDR1 and CDR2 are ENHRY and SYGVKD. Trimming took off 2 bases at V and 2 bases at J, with 10 bases between the two ends. The CDR3 is 15 amino acids. In DNA form, the CDR3 reads TGTGCCATCAGTGAGGGGGCAGCTGCTGGAAACACCATATATTTT. It specifies CAISEGAAAGNTIYF.

The rearrangement joins TRBV5-6 to TRBJ2-5; 7 nucleotides agree with TRBD1. J lost 5 bases, V lost 2 bases, and 9 bases had no gene match. CDR1 and CDR2 (germline): SGHDT, YYEEEE. This CDR3 is built from 15 residues. The CDR3 region is CASSLSKGAKETQYF. For the CDR3, the DNA is TGTGCCAGCAGCTTATCCAAGGGGGCCAAGGAGACCCAGTACTTC.

As to this clone: Additional DNA sequences in this sample encode the identical CDR3. This rearrangement joins TRBV7-9 to TRBJ1-3; D is ambiguous. Germline V gives CDR1 SEHNR, CDR2 FQNEAQ (reference sequence). Trimming took off 2 bases at V and 4 bases at J, with 3 bases between the two ends. The CDR3 covers 12 residues. The CDR3 reads CASSLSGNTIYF. The CDR3 DNA sequence: TGTGCCAGCAGCTTATCGGGAAACACCATATATTTT.

V usage is TRBV19 and J usage is TRBJ1-2; 9 nucleotides line up with TRBD1. After removal of 5 bases from V and 8 bases from J, the junction contained 6 bases not matched to a gene. This CDR3 comprises 13 residues. The V gene's germline CDR1 is LNHDA and CDR2 SQIVND (reference sequence). Written as DNA, the CDR3 is TGTGCCAGTAGTGCACAGGGGGCGGGCGGCTACACCTTC. Amino acid sequence: CASSAQGAGGYTF.

This sequence joins TRBV19 and TRBJ2-6; 10 bases match TRBD2. V lost 7 bases and J lost 2; bases outside the gene matches: 5. The CDR3 totals 16 residues. Germline V lookup: CDR1 LNHDA, CDR2 SQIVND (reference sequence). As DNA, the CDR3 is TGTGCCAGTACCACTAGCGGGATCGCTGGGGCCAACGTCCTGACTTTC. Protein: CASTTSGIAGANVLTF.

There are a few counts of this clone. The rearrangement links TRBV7-9 to TRBJ2-3; D is ambiguous. This CDR3 region has 14 residues. V gave up 3 bases and J gave up 2 bases, with 9 bases separating them. Germline-derived CDR1 and CDR2 are SEHNR and FQNEAQ (reference sequence). CDR3 coding DNA: TGTGCCAGCAGCTTTAGCAGTATCACAGATACGCAGTATTTT. Its protein product is CASSFSSITDTQYF.

The rearrangement joins TRBV4-1 to TRBJ2-7; TRBD1 aligns across 9 bases. Germline CDR1 reads MGHRA; CDR2 reads YSYEKL. The CDR3 runs 16 residues. After removal of 4 bases from V and 4 bases from J, the junction contained 11 bases not matched to a gene. CDR3 region: CASSRTPGQGTYEQYF. The CDR3 region has the DNA TGCGCCAGCAGCCGCACCCCTGGACAGGGGACGTACGAGCAGTACTTC.

The chain recombines TRBV7-6 with TRBJ2-3; the match to TRBD2 covers 10 bases. CDR3 length: 16 residues. Germline loops: CDR1 SGHVS, CDR2 FNYEAQ. V shed 1 base, J shed 3 bases, and the junction held 4 bases outside the gene matches. The CDR3 DNA sequence: TGTGCCAGCAGCTTAGAAAGCGGGAGGGCAACAGATACGCAGTATTTT. Translation: CASSLESGRATDTQYF.

Comment on this clone: This sample includes further DNA sequences coding for the same CDR3. The rearrangement uses TRBV2 and TRBJ1-6; tentatively, D is TRBD1 (5 bases). Germline CDR1 SNHLY, CDR2 FYNNEI. The CDR3 runs to 14 residues. Between the trimmed V and J ends, which lost 2 bases and 7 bases, there was a span of 9 bases. The CDR3 is CASSEQGVNSPLHF. DNA of the CDR3: TGTGCCAGCAGTGAACAGGGAGTGAATTCACCCCTCCACTTT. The full variable domain, completed using reference TRBV2 and TRBJ1-6, is EPEVTQTPSHQVTQMGQEVILRCVPISNHLYFYWYRQILGQKVEFLVSFYNNEISEKSEIFDDQFSVERPDGSNFTLKIRSTKLEDSAMYFCASSEQGVNSPLHFGNGTRLTVT.

This clone has just one count. A much larger clone sits a single nucleotide away, making a read error possible. The sample contains more than one DNA sequence encoding this CDR3. The chain carries TRBV20-1 and TRBJ2-7; maybe TRBD1 (5 bases). The germline V gene has CDR1 DFQATT and CDR2 SNEGSKA (reference sequence). This CDR3 has 11 amino acids. The CDR3 region has the DNA TGCAGCGCACCCAGGGTCTACGAGCAGTACTTC. The encoded protein is CSAPRVYEQYF.

This rearrangement joins TRBV30 to TRBJ1-2; weak D call: TRBD1 (5 bases). This CDR3 is built from 16 residues. CDR1 is GTSNPN, CDR2 SVGIG, per germline (reference sequence). Trimming removed 3 bases at V and 2 bases at J, with 19 bases between. CDR3 loop: CAWSPWGGRDNYGYTF. The CDR3 region has the DNA TGTGCCTGGAGCCCTTGGGGGGGGAGAGACAACTATGGCTACACCTTC. The whole variable domain, remainder taken from reference TRBV30 and TRBJ1-2, is SQTIHQWPATLVQPVGSPLSLECTVEGTSNPNLYWYRQAAGRGLQLLFYSVGIGQISSEVPQNLSASRPQDRQFILSSKKLLLSDSGFYLCAWSPWGGRDNYGYTFGSGTRLTVV.